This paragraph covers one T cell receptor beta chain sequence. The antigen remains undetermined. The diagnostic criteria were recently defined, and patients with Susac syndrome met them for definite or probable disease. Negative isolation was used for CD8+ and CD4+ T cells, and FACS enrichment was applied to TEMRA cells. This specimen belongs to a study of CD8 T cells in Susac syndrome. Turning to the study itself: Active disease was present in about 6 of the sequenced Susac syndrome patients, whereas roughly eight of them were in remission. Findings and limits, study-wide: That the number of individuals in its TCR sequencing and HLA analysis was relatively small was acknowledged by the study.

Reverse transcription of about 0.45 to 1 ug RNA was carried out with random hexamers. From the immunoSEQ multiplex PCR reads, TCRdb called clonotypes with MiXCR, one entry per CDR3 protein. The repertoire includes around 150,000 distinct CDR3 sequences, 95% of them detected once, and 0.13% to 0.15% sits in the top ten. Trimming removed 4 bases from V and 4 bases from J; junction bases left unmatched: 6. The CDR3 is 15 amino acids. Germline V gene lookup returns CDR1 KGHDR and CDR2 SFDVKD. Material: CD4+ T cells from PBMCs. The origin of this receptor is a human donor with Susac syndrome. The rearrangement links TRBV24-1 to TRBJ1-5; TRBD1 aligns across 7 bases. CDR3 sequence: CATSDPGQANQPQHF. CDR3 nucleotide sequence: TGTGCCACCAGTGACCCCGGACAGGCTAATCAGCCCCAGCATTTT.